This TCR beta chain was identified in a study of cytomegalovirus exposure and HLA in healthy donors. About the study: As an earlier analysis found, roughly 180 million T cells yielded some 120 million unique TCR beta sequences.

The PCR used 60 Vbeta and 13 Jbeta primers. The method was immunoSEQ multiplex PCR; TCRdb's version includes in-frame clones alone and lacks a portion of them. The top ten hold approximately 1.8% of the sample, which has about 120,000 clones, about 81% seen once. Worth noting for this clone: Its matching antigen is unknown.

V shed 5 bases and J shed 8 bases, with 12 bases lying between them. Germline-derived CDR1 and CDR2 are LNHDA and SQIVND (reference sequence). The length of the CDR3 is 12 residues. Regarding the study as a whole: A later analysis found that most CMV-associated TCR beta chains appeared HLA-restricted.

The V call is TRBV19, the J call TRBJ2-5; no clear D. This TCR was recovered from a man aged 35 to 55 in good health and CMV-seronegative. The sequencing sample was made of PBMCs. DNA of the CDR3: TGTGCCAGTAGTTCCTCCCCCTTTACCCAGTACTTC. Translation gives CASSSSPFTQYF.